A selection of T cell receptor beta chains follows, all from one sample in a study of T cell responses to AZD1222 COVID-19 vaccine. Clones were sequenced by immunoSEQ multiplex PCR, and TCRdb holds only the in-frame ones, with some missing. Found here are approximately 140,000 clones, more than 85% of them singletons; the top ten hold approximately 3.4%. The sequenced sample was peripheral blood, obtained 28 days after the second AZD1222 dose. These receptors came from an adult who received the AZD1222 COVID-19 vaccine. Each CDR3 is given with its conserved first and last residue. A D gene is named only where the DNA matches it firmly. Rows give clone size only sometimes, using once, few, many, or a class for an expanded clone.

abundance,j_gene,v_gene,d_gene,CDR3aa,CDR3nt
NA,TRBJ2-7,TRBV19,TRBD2,CASDPGGGYEQYF,TGTGCCAGCGACCCCGGGGGGGGCTACGAGCAGTACTTC
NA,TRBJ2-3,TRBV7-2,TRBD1,CASSLGTGHTDTQYF,TGTGCCAGCAGCTTAGGGACAGGGCACACAGATACGCAGTATTTT
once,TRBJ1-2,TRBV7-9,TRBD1,CASSSRRPGTGDYGYTF,TGTGCCAGCAGCTCCAGGCGTCCCGGGACAGGGGACTATGGCTACACCTTC
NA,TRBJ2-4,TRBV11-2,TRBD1,CASSSLGQGENIQYF,TGTGCCAGCAGCTCCCTAGGACAGGGAGAAAACATTCAGTACTTC
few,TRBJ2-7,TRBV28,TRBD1,CASLAGQGPYEQYF,TGTGCCAGCTTAGCCGGACAGGGTCCGTACGAGCAGTACTTC
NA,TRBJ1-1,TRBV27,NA,CASSYSNNVAFF,TGTGCCAGCAGTTATTCAAATAACGTAGCTTTCTTT
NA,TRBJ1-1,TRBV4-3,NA,CASSQERGGLEAFF,TGCGCCAGCAGCCAAGAAAGAGGAGGACTTGAAGCTTTCTTT
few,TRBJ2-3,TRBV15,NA,CATSRVGDTQYF,TGTGCCACCAGCAGAGTCGGAGATACGCAGTATTTT
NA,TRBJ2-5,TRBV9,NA,CASSVPRETQYF,TGTGCCAGCAGCGTACCGCGGGAGACCCAGTACTTC
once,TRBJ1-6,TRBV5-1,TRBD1,CASSLAGQGDSPLHF,TGCGCCAGCAGCTTGGCCGGACAGGGAGATTCACCCCTCCACTTT
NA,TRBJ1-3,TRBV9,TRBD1,CASSASLTGAGNTIYF,TGTGCCAGCAGCGCCTCCTTGACAGGGGCTGGAAACACCATATATTTT
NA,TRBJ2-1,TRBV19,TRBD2,CASSIFLADNEQFF,TGTGCCAGTAGTATCTTCCTAGCGGACAATGAGCAGTTCTTC
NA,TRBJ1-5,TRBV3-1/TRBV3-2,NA,CASSQAGGNQPQHF,TGTGCCAGCAGCCAAGCGGGGGGCAATCAGCCCCAGCATTTT
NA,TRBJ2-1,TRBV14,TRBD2,CASSRTSGSGEQFF,TGTGCCAGCAGCCGGACTAGCGGGAGTGGTGAGCAGTTCTTC
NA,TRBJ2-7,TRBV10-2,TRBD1,CASREDRGTVYEQYF,TGCGCCAGCAGAGAAGACAGGGGAACTGTCTACGAGCAGTACTTC
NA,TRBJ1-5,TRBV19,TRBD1,CATRQGSNQPQHF,TGTGCCACTCGACAGGGAAGCAATCAGCCCCAGCATTTT
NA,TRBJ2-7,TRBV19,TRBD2,CASSTGSLSGRISYEQYF,TGTGCCAGTAGTACTGGGAGCCTTAGCGGGAGGATCTCCTACGAGCAGTACTTC
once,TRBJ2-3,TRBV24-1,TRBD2,CATRVAGGPSGDTQYF,TGTGCCACCAGAGTAGCGGGAGGGCCGTCAGGAGATACGCAGTATTTT